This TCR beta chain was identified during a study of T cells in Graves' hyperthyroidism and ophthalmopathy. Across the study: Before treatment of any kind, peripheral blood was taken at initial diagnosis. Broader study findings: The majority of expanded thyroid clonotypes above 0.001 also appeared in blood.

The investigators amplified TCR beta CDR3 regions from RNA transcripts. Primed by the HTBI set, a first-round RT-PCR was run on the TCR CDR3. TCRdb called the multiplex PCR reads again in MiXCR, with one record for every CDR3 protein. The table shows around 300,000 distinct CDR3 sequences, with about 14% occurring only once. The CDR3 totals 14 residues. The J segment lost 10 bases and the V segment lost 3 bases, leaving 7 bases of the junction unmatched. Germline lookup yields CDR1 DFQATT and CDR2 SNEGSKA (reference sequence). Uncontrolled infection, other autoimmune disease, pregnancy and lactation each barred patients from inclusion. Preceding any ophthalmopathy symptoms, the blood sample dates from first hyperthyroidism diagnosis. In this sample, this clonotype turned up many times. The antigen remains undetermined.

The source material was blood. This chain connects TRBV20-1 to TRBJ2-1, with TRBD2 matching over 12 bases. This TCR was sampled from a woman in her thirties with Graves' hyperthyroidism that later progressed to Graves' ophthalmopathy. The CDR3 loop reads CSASRLAGGGEQFF. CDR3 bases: TGCAGTGCTAGCCGGCTAGCGGGAGGGGGCGAGCAGTTCTTC.